Detailed here is one T cell receptor (beta chain). The record originates from a study of blood T cell repertoires in COVID-19. Study-level background: Some COVID-19 samples were acute and others convalescent; all came from the United States, Italy and Spain. The analysed material was cDNA or gDNA that came from T cells, B-cell-depleted T cells, or PBMCs.

Original analysis: Using reference gene primer amplification, nucleated cell counts were estimated. Assay used: immunoSEQ multiplex PCR; TCRdb lists only in-frame clones, some missing. V and J calls plus clone size are reproduced from that table; the DNA served to infer D and trimming. The sample holds around 140,000 clones; roughly 80% are singletons and the top ten take 9% to 10%. Trimming cost V 0 bases and J 5 bases, with 10 bases left between them. Looked up from germline, CDR1 is SQVTM and CDR2 is ANQGSEA. The CDR3 contains 14 residues. The clonotype was recovered from a woman aged 45-65 years with active or convalescent COVID-19. The V and J genes are TRBV29-1 and TRBJ2-2, with D tentatively TRBD2 (5 bases). Sequenced input: peripheral blood. CDR3 in amino acids: CSVEEQRGTGELFF. The CDR3 DNA is TGCAGCGTTGAAGAGCAACGGGGTACCGGGGAGCTGTTTTTT.